The clone carrying this TCR beta chain was recorded once. Its matching antigen is unknown. This likely comes from a read error, as the CDR3 has no conserved phenylalanine or tryptophan at its end. The template was RNA from unsorted bulk tissue. Distant lung tissue was collected more than 3 cm away from the tumor edge. Germline values: CDR1 SQVTM, CDR2 ANQGSEA. CDR3 length: 12 amino acids. With V trimmed by 3 bases and J by 10 bases, 6 bases remained unmatched. Three rounds of nested PCR, following a modified ARM-PCR protocol, produced the TCRbeta library. Each CDR3 protein gets one entry after TCRdb re-called the multiplex PCR reads with MiXCR. The data hold tens of thousands of distinct CDR3 sequences, with roughly 60% observed a single time. These data originate in a study of tumor and adjacent non-tumor tissue in lung cancer. About the study: Aged about 31 to 85 years, patients included nine to ten men and about five women with stage I to III disease.

Study-wide points: Higher tumor TCR diversity was associated with shorter survival.

Sequencing used distant non-tumor lung tissue. The chain is built from TRBV29-1 and TRBJ1-2, with TRBD1 matching 9 bases. The sequence was collected from a woman between 35 and 50 years old with non-small cell lung cancer. CDR3 in DNA: TGCAGCGTTGAGGGGACAGGGAATAACTACACCTTA. Translated, it gives CSVEGTGNNYTL.